This TCR beta chain appears in the sequencing data of a study of regulatory T cells in long-lasting Graves disease. Germline V lookup: CDR1 MNHEY, CDR2 SMNVEV (reference sequence). Unmatched junction bases numbered 11, after V lost 5 bases and J lost 7 bases. The CDR3 has 17 amino acids. Time point indicated: newly diagnosed GD, antithyroid drugs for less than 3 months. RNA from PBMCs was the source of the TCR library. Arm-PCR of CDR3 regions and iRepertoire HTBI primers were used to build TCR beta libraries. One entry per CDR3 protein results from TCRdb running MiXCR on the multiplex PCR reads. The data hold approximately 230,000 distinct CDR3 sequences, with 18% observed a single time. This clonotype was found many times.

This specimen consisted of peripheral blood mononuclear cells (PBMCs), obtained at new diagnosis, from a patient treated with antithyroid drugs. This chain joins TRBV27 and TRBJ2-1; 13 bases fit TRBD2. The receptor was derived from a female donor with Graves disease. CDR3 nucleotide sequence: TGTGCCAGCAGTACTAGCGGGAGGGCCCTTGGGTGGAATGAGCAGTTCTTC. It yields the protein CASSTSGRALGWNEQFF.